The TCR beta chain described here comes from a study of cytomegalovirus exposure and HLA in healthy donors. Study findings and constraints: Cytomegalovirus-associated TCR beta chains were listed, numbering some 150.

Profiling relied on immunoSEQ multiplex PCR, and the TCRdb table lists in-frame clones only, not all of them. The sample has roughly 330,000 clones, roughly 87% seen once; the top ten hold more than 0.9%. Turning to this clone: Its specificity is not known.

The CDR3 is 15 residues long. After removal of 4 bases from V and 1 base from J, the junction contained 6 bases not matched to a gene. CDR1 MGHDK and CDR2 SYGVNS come from the germline V gene. This TCR came from a woman between 25 and 40 years old in good health and CMV-seropositive. Source material: PBMCs. V is TRBV25-1 and J is TRBJ2-5, with 7 bases lining up with TRBD2. CDR3 in amino acids: CASSGGGLRQETQYF. The CDR3 coding sequence is TGTGCCAGCAGTGGGGGGGGACTTCGCCAAGAGACCCAGTACTTC.